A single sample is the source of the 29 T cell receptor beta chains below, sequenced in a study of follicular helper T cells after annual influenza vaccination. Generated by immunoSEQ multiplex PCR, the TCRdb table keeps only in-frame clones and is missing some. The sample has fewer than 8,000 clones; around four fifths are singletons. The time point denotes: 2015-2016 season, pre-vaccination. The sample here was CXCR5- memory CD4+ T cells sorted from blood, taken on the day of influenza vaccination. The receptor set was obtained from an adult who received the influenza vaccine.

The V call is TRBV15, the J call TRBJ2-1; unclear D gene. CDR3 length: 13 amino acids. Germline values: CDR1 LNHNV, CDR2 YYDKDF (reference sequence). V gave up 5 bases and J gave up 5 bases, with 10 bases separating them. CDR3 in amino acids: CATSPRFDNEQFF. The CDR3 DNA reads TGTGCCACCAGCCCCCGATTCGACAATGAGCAGTTCTTC.

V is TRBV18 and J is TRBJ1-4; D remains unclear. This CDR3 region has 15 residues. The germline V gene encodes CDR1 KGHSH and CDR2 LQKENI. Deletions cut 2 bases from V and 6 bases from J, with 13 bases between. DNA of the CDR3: TGTGCCAGCTCACCAACCGGGCCACCCGATGAAAAACTGTTTTTT. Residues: CASSPTGPPDEKLFF.

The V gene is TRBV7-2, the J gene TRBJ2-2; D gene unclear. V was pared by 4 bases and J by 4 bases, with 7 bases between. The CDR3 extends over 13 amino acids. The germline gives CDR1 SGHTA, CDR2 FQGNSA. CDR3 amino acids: CASSSRGTGELFF. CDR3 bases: TGTGCCAGCAGCTCCCGAGGCACCGGGGAGCTGTTTTTT.

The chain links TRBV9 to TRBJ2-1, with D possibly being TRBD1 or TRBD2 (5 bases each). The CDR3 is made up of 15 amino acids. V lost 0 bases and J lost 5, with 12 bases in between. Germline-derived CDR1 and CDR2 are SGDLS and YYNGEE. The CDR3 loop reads CASSVGAVRDNEQFF. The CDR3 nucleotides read TGTGCCAGCAGCGTAGGAGCGGTCAGGGACAATGAGCAGTTCTTC.

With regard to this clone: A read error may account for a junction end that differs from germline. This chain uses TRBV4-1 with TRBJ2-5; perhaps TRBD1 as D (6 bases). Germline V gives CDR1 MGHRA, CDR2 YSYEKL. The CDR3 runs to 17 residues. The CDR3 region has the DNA TGCGCCAGCAGTCAAGCCGCCCCGCGGACAGCCCAGGAGACCCAGTACTTC. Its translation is CASSQAAPRTAQETQYF.

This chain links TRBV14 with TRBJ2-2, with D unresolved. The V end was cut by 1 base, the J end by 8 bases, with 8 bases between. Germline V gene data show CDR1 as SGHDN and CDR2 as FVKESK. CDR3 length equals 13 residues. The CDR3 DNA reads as TGTGCCAGCAGCCAAGGGCCGGCTGGGGAGCTGTTTTTT. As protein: CASSQGPAGELFF.

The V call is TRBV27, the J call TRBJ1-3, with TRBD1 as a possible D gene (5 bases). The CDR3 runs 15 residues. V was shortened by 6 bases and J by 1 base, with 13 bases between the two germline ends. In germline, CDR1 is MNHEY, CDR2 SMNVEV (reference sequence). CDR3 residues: CASRLTGGSGNTIYF. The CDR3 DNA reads TGTGCCAGCAGACTTACCGGGGGTTCTGGAAACACCATATATTTT.

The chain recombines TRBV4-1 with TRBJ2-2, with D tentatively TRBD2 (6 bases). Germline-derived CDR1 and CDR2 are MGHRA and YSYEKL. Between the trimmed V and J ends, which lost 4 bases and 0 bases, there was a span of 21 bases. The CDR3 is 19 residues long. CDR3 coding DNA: TGCGCCAGCAGCCCGGGCCCTCCGGGCTGGGGGGCGAACACCGGGGAGCTGTTTTTT. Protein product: CASSPGPPGWGANTGELFF.

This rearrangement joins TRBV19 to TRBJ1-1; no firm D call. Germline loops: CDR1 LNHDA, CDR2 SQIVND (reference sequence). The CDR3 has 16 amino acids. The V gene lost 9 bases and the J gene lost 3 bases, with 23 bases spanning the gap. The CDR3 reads CASLEDGVEEDTEAFF. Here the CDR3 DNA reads TGTGCCAGCCTTGAGGACGGGGTCGAAGAGGACACTGAAGCTTTCTTT.

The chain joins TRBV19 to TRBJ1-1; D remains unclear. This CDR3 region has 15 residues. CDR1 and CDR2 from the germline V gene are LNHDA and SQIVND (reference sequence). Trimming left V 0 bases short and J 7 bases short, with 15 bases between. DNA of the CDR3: TGTGCCAGTAGTATAGATCCAACGCCACGCCGTGAAGCTTTCTTT. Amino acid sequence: CASSIDPTPRREAFF.

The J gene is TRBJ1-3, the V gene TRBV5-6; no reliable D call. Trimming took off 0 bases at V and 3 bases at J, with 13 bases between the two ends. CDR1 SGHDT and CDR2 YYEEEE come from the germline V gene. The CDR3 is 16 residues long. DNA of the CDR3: TGTGCCAGCAGCTTGGGGGAGTTGCTGAGTGGAAACACCATATATTTT. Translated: CASSLGELLSGNTIYF.

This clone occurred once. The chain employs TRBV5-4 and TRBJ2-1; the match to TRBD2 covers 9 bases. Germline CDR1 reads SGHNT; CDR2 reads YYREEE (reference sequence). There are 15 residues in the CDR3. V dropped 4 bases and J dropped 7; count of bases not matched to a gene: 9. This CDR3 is CASSHAGGTRNEQFF. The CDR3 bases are TGTGCCAGCAGCCATGCGGGGGGGACGCGAAATGAGCAGTTCTTC.

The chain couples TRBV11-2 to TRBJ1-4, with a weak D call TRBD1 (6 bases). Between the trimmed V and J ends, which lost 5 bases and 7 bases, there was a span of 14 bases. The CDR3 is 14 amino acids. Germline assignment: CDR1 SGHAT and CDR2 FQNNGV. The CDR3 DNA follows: TGTGCCAGCAGCCAAGGGGGGTTGGGTGAAAAACTGTTTTTT. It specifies CASSQGGLGEKLFF. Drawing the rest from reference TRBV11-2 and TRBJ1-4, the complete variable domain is EAGVAQSPRYKIIEKRQSVAFWCNPISGHATLYWYQQILGQGPKLLIQFQNNGVVDDSQLPKDRFSAERLKGVDSTLKIQPAKLEDSAVYLCASSQGGLGEKLFFGSGTQLSVL.

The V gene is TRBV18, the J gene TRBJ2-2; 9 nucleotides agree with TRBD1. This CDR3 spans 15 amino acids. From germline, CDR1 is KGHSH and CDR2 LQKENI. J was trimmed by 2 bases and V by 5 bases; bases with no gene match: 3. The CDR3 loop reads CASSTTGGNTGELFF. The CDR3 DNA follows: TGTGCCAGCTCAACGACAGGGGGAAACACCGGGGAGCTGTTTTTT. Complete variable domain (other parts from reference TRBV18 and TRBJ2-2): NAGVMQNPRHLVRRRGQEARLRCSPMKGHSHVYWYRQLPEEGLKFMVYLQKENIIDESGMPKERFSAEFPKEGPSILRIQQVVRGDSAAYFCASSTTGGNTGELFFGEGSRLTVL.

CDR3 nucleotides: TGTGCCAGCAGTAGAGGGTACACTGAAGCTTTCTTT. It codes for CASSRGYTEAFF. The V gene is TRBV6-5, the J gene TRBJ1-1; D ambiguous. Germline V lookup: CDR1 MNHEY, CDR2 SVGAGI. With 5 bases removed from V and 3 bases from J, the gap between germline ends came to 7 bases. The CDR3 loop spans 12 amino acids.

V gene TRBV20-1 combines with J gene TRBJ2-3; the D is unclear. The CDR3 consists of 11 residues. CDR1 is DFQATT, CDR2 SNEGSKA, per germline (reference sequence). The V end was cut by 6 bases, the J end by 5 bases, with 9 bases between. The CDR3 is CSAHVGDTQYF. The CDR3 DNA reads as TGCAGTGCGCACGTAGGAGATACGCAGTATTTT.

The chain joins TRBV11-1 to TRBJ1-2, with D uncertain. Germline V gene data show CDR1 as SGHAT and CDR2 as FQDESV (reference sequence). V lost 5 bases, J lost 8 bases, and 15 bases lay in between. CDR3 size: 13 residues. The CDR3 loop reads CASSPRHGEGYTF. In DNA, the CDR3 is TGTGCCAGCAGCCCAAGACATGGGGAAGGCTACACCTTC.

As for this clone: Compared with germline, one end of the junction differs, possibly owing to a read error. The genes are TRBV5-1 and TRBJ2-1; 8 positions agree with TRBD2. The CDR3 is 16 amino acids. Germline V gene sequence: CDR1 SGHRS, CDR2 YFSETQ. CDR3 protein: CASSVAGLGSHNEQFF. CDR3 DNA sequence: TGCGCCAGCAGCGTGGCGGGACTAGGCTCCCACAATGAGCAGTTCTTC.

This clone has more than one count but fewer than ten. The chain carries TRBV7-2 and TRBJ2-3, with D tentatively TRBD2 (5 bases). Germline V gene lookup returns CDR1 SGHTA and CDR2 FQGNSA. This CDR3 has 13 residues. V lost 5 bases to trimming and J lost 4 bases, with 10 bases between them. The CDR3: CASSRGRADTQYF. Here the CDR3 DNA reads TGTGCCAGCAGCCGGGGTCGGGCAGATACGCAGTATTTT.

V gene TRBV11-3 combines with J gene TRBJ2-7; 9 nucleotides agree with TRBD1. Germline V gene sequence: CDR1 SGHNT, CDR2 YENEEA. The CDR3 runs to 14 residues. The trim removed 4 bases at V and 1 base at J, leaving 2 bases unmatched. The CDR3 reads CASSWDRVSYEQYF. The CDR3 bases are TGTGCCAGCAGCTGGGACAGGGTTTCCTACGAGCAGTACTTC. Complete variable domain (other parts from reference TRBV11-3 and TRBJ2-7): EAGVVQSPRYKIIEKKQPVAFWCNPISGHNTLYWYLQNLGQGPELLIRYENEEAVDDSQLPKDRFSAERLKGVDSTLKIQPAELGDSAVYLCASSWDRVSYEQYFGPGTRLTVT.

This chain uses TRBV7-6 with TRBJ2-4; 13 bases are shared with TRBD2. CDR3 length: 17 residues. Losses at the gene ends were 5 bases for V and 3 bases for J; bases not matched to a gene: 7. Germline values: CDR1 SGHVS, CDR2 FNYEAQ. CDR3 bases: TGTGCCAGCAGCCCGGGACTAGCGGGGCCAAGCAAAAACATTCAGTACTTC. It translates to CASSPGLAGPSKNIQYF.

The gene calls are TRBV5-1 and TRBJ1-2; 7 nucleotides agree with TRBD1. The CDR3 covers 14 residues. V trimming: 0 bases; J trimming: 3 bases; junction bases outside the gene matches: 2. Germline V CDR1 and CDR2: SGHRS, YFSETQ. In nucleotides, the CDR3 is TGCGCCAGCAGCTTGGGAGACAGGGACTATGGCTACACCTTC. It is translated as CASSLGDRDYGYTF.

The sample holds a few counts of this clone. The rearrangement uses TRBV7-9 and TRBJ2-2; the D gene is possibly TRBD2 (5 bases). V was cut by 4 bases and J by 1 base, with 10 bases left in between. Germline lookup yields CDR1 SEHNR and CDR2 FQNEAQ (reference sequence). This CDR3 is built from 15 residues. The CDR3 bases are TGTGCCAGCAGCTCGGCCGGGATGAACACCGGGGAGCTGTTTTTT. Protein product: CASSSAGMNTGELFF.

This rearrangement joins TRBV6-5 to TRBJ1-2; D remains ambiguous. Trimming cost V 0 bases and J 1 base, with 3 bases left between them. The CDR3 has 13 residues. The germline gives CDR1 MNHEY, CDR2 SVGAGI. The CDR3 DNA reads TGTGCCAGCAGTTACTCAAATAACTATGGCTACACCTTC. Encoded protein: CASSYSNNYGYTF.

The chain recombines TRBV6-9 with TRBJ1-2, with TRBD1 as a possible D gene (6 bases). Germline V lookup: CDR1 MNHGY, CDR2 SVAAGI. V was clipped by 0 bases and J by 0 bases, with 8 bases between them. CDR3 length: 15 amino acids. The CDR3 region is CASSYSYRANYGYTF. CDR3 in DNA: TGTGCCAGCAGTTATTCTTACAGGGCTAACTATGGCTACACCTTC.

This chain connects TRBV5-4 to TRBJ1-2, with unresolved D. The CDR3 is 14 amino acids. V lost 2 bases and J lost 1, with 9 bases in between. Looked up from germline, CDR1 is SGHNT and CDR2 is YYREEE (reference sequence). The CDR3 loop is CASSFSPSNYGYTF. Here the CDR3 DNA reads TGTGCCAGCAGCTTTAGTCCCAGTAACTATGGCTACACCTTC.

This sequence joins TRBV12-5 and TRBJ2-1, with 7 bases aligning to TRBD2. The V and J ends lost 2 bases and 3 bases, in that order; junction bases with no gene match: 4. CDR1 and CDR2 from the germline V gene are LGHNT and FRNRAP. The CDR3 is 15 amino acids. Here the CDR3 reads CASGLSGANYNEQFF. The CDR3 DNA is TGTGCTAGTGGTTTGAGCGGGGCCAACTACAATGAGCAGTTCTTC.

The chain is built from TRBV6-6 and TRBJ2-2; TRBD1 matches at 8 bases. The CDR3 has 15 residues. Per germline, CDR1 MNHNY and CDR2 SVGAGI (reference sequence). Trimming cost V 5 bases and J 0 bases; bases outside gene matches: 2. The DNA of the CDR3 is TGTGCCAGCAGTAGGACAGGGCCGAACACCGGGGAGCTGTTTTTT. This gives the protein CASSRTGPNTGELFF.

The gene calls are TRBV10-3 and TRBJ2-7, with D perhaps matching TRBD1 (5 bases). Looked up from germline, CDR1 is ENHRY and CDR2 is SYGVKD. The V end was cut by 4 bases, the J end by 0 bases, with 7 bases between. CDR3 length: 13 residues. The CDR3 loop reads CAISATGSYEQYF. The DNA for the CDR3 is TGTGCCATCAGTGCAACAGGCTCCTACGAGCAGTACTTC.